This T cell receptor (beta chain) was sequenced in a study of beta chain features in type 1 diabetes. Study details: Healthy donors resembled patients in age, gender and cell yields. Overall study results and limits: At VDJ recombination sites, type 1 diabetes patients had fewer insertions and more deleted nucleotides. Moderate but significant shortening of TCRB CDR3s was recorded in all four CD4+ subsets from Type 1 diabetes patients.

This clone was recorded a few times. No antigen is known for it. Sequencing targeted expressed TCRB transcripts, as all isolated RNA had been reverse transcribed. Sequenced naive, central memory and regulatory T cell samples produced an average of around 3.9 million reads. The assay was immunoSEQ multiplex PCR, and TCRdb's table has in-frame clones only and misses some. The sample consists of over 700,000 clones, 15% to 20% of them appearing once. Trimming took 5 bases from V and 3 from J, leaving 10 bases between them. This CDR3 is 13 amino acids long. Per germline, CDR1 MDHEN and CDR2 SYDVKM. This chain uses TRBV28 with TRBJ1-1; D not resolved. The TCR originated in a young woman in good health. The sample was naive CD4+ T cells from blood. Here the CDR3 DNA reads TGTGCCAGCAGTACAATAATAGACACTGAAGCTTTCTTT. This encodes CASSTIIDTEAFF.